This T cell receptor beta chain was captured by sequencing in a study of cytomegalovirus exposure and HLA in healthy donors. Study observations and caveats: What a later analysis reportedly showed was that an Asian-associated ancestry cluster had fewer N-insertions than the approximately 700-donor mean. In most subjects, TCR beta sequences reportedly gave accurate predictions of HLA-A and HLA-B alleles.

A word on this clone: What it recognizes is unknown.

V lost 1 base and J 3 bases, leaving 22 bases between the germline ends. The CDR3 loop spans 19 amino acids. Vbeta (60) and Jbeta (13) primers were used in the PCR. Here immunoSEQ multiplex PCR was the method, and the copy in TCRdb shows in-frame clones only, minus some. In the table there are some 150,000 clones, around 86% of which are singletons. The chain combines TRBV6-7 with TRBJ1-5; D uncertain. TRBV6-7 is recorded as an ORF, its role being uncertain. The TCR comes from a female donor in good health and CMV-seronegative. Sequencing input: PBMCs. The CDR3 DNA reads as TGTGCCAGCAGTTACTTAGGTTATCTAGGAGGGAGAAACAATCAGCCCCAGCATTTT. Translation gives CASSYLGYLGGRNNQPQHF.